This T cell receptor (beta chain) was profiled in a study of T cell responses to AZD1222 COVID-19 vaccine. The study, taken as a whole, reports: Donor demographics were predominantly white British with a female majority; clonal diversity may be underestimated. Breadth and depth of Spike-specific TCRs rose after two AZD1222 doses.

On this clone itself: The antigen is undetermined.

Clones were sequenced by immunoSEQ multiplex PCR, and TCRdb holds only the in-frame ones, with some missing. This sample has roughly 60,000 clones; 70% to 80% occur once, and the top ten carry more than 3%. The source is an adult who received the AZD1222 COVID-19 vaccine. The material sequenced was peripheral blood, taken 28 days after the second AZD1222 dose.

CDR3 amino acids: CASSPPRAHEAFF. CDR3 sequence (DNA): TGTGCCAGCAGCCCGCCCCGGGCCCATGAAGCTTTCTTT. The chain joins TRBV5-4 to TRBJ1-1, with no clear D. Trimming stripped 4 bases from V and 7 bases from J, with 14 bases between. The CDR3 totals 13 residues. CDR1 and CDR2 (germline): SGHNT, YYREEE (reference sequence).